This entry lists 20 T cell receptor beta chains sequenced from one sample in a study of beta chain features in type 1 diabetes (dated by TCRdb to 2017 to 2018). Receptor libraries were prepared by the immunoSEQ multiplex PCR assay. The High Capacity cDNA Reverse Transcription Kit was used to reverse transcribe all of the isolated RNA, meaning that expressed TCRB transcripts were what got sequenced. What TCRdb holds here is the immuneACCESS table cut down to in-frame rearrangements. Part of the clones is not present; checked against another copy, under half of the missing clones reflect an unresolved V gene, and the others are unexplained. Here the sample has 100,000 to 150,000 clones; about a sixth occur a single time. Of the sample, 2.3% is held by the ten largest clones. General conclusions and limits of the study: In all four CD4+ subsets, TCRB CDR3 length was moderately but significantly shorter in type 1 diabetes patients.

Their specific antigens are unknown. The sequenced sample was central memory CD4+ T cells from blood. The receptors originated from a man aged 25-45 years with type 1 diabetes.

This chain joins TRBV4-3 and TRBJ2-1; 9 bases fit TRBD2. The V segment lost 0 bases and the J segment 0 bases; nucleotides outside the gene matches: 9. This CDR3 region has 19 residues. Germline-derived CDR1 and CDR2 are LGHNA and YSLEER. The CDR3 DNA sequence: TGCGCCAGCAGCCAAGACGTTGCTAGCGGGGTGAGCTCCTACAATGAGCAGTTCTTC. Its protein is CASSQDVASGVSSYNEQFF.

This chain's CDR3 is CASSPRDVQTQYF. In nucleotides, the CDR3 is TGTGCCAGCTCACCCCGGGACGTCCAGACCCAGTACTTC. The chain combines TRBV18 with TRBJ2-5; D could derive from TRBD1 or TRBD2 (5 bases each). Germline CDR1 is KGHSH and CDR2 is LQKENI. This CDR3 region has 13 residues. Trimming removed 3 bases at V and 6 bases at J, with 11 bases between.

This clone occurred a few times. The gene calls are TRBV2 and TRBJ2-3; D assignment may be TRBD1 or TRBD2 (5 bases each). The CDR3 is 15 amino acids. Germline V CDR1 and CDR2: SNHLY, FYNNEI. V was shortened by 6 bases and J by 2 bases, with 15 bases between the two germline ends. CDR3 coding DNA: TGTGCCAGCAGCCCAAGCGTGGGGGTCACAGATACGCAGTATTTT. It is translated as CASSPSVGVTDTQYF.

This clone was counted at least ten times. The J gene is TRBJ2-3, the V gene TRBV6-1; TRBD2 matches at 11 bases. The ends lost 3 bases at V and 0 bases at J; junction bases unmatched: 5. CDR3 size: 17 residues. Germline CDR1 MNHNS, CDR2 SASEGT. CDR3 in DNA: TGTGCCAGCAGTGACGCCGGGACTAGCGGCAGCACAGATACGCAGTATTTT. Protein: CASSDAGTSGSTDTQYF.

This clone occurred a few times. V is TRBV7-9 and J is TRBJ2-2; perhaps TRBD1 as D (6 bases). The CDR3 runs 16 residues. V shed 2 bases and J shed 2 bases, with 12 bases lying between them. Germline-derived CDR1 and CDR2 are SEHNR and FQNEAQ (reference sequence). In DNA, the CDR3 is TGTGCCAGCAGCTTATTTGGCAGGGGTAACACCGGGGAGCTGTTTTTT. It yields the protein CASSLFGRGNTGELFF.

This clone has only a few counts. The chain uses TRBV11-2 and TRBJ2-1, with D tentatively TRBD1 (5 bases). Looked up from germline, CDR1 is SGHAT and CDR2 is FQNNGV. Trimming took 4 bases from V and 1 from J, leaving 14 bases between them. The CDR3 sequence is 16 residues long. DNA for the CDR3: TGTGCCAGCAGCTCCCTTCAGGGTGGATCCTACAATGAGCAGTTCTTC. It codes for CASSSLQGGSYNEQFF.

The chain links TRBV4-3 to TRBJ2-3; maybe TRBD2 (7 bases). Trimming cost V 0 bases and J 2 bases, with 12 bases left between them. Germline values: CDR1 LGHNA, CDR2 YSLEER. This CDR3 has 16 residues. In nucleotides, the CDR3 is TGCGCCAGCAGCCAAGATGGCGGGGGCAACACAGATACGCAGTATTTT. Encoded protein: CASSQDGGGNTDTQYF.

Only a few counts were recorded for this clone. V is TRBV9 and J is TRBJ1-1, with 10 bases identical to TRBD1. Losses at the gene ends were 3 bases for V and 7 bases for J; bases not matched to a gene: 6. CDR1 and CDR2 (germline): SGDLS, YYNGEE. The CDR3 consists of 14 residues. CDR3 sequence (DNA): TGTGCCAGCAGCGAGTTGGACAGGGGGGTTGAAGCTTTCTTT. Translating gives CASSELDRGVEAFF.

Only a few counts were recorded for this clone. The chain has TRBV29-1 and TRBJ1-4, with D hard to call. This CDR3 comprises 13 residues. V lost 7 bases to trimming and J lost 7 bases, with 16 bases between them. Germline CDR1 SQVTM, CDR2 ANQGSEA. CDR3 loop: CSASDGRSEKLFF. The DNA for the CDR3 is TGCAGCGCCTCGGACGGGAGGAGTGAAAAACTGTTTTTT.

The table lists this clone with many counts. The chain employs TRBV7-9 and TRBJ2-7; weak D call: TRBD1 (6 bases). This CDR3 has 14 residues. The germline V gene encodes CDR1 SEHNR and CDR2 FQNEAQ (reference sequence). V dropped 4 bases and J dropped 0 bases, with 10 bases sitting between them. The CDR3 nucleotides read TGTGCCAGCAGCTCACAGGGAAACTCCTACGAGCAGTACTTC. Its translation: CASSSQGNSYEQYF. Complete variable domain (other parts from reference TRBV7-9 and TRBJ2-7): DTGVSQNPRHKITKRGQNVTFRCDPISEHNRLYWYRQTLGQGPEFLTYFQNEAQLEKSRLLSDRFSAERPKGSFSTLEIQRTEQGDSAMYLCASSSQGNSYEQYFGPGTRLTVT.

This clone has a handful of counts. This chain connects TRBV29-1 to TRBJ2-5, with 9 bases matching TRBD2. The CDR3 runs to 12 residues. J was trimmed by 5 bases and V by 7 bases; bases with no gene match: 5. Per the germline V gene, CDR1 is SQVTM and CDR2 is ANQGSEA. CDR3 in DNA: TGCAGCGGCGCGGGGGGGCCGGAGACCCAGTACTTC. This codes for CSGAGGPETQYF. Drawing the rest from reference TRBV29-1 and TRBJ2-5, the complete variable domain is SAVISQKPSRDICQRGTSLTIQCQVDSQVTMMFWYRQQPGQSLTLIATANQGSEATYESGFVIDKFPISRPNLTFSTLTVSNMSPEDSSIYLCSGAGGPETQYFGPGTRLLVL.

The chain has TRBV18 and TRBJ1-2; 8 nucleotides line up with TRBD1. V was pared by 5 bases and J by 3 bases, with 2 bases of the junction left unmatched. Germline CDR1 and CDR2: KGHSH and LQKENI. The CDR3 runs to 13 residues. The CDR3 DNA sequence: TGTGCCAGCTCAACACAGGGGGACTATGGCTACACCTTC. As protein: CASSTQGDYGYTF.

This clone was detected a few times. The chain is built from TRBV7-2 and TRBJ2-5; D is possibly TRBD1 (5 bases). The germline CDR1 and CDR2 sequences are SGHTA and FQGNSA. This CDR3 contains 13 residues. Trimming shortened V by 4 bases and J by 2 bases, and 8 bases separated the two germline ends. In DNA form, the CDR3 reads TGTGCCAGCAGCTATAACAGGCAAGAGACCCAGTACTTC. It is translated as CASSYNRQETQYF.

The rearrangement joins TRBV30 to TRBJ2-7; no definite D call. The CDR3 sequence is 13 residues long. Germline V gene lookup returns CDR1 GTSNPN and CDR2 SVGIG (reference sequence). V lost 0 bases and J lost 10, with 16 bases in between. CDR3 in amino acids: CAWSVSSGSRQYF. In DNA, the CDR3 is TGTGCCTGGAGTGTATCTTCGGGTTCACGTCAGTACTTC.

In the case of this clone: One end of the junction fails to match germline, which may point to a read error. This chain joins TRBV6-5 and TRBJ2-3; D is ambiguous. The CDR3 has 14 residues. Germline V gives CDR1 MNHEY, CDR2 SVGAGI. The CDR3 sequence: CAISEGQDRDTQYF. The CDR3 nucleotides are TGTGCCATCAGTGAAGGGCAGGATAGGGATACGCAGTATTTT.

V gene TRBV7-8 combines with J gene TRBJ1-3, with D maybe TRBD1 (5 bases). V was shortened by 8 bases and J by 4 bases, with 15 bases between the two germline ends. The CDR3 extends over 14 amino acids. Germline assignment: CDR1 SGHVS and CDR2 FQNEAQ. In nucleotides, the CDR3 is TGTGCCAGCTCTCGGGGGTCCTCAGGAAACACCATATATTTT. It is translated as CASSRGSSGNTIYF. Based on the CDR3 plus reference TRBV7-8 and TRBJ1-3, the full variable domain is GAGVSQSPRYKVAKRGQDVALRCDPISGHVSLFWYQQALGQGPEFLTYFQNEAQLDKSGLPSDRFFAERPEGSVSTLKIQRTQQEDSAVYLCASSRGSSGNTIYFGEGSWLTVV.

In this sample, this clone turned up many times. The V call is TRBV2, the J call TRBJ2-3; TRBD1 matches 7 bases. Germline assignment: CDR1 SNHLY and CDR2 FYNNEI. V dropped 6 bases and J dropped 1; count of bases not matched to a gene: 4. The CDR3 consists of 14 residues. Here the CDR3 DNA reads TGTGCCAGCAGCGGGACAGTACGCACAGATACGCAGTATTTT. This codes for CASSGTVRTDTQYF.

This clone was found a few times. The chain joins TRBV30 to TRBJ1-5; D unclear. The CDR3 sequence is 14 residues long. Looked up from germline, CDR1 is GTSNPN and CDR2 is SVGIG (reference sequence). The ends were cut back, 2 bases at V and 1 base at J, with 9 bases in the middle. The chain's CDR3 is CAWSNTGSNQPQHF. CDR3 in DNA: TGTGCCTGGAGTAATACGGGGAGCAATCAGCCCCAGCATTTT.

This clone has only one observation. This chain joins TRBV7-8 and TRBJ2-2; D is ambiguous. CDR1 and CDR2 (germline): SGHVS, FQNEAQ. This CDR3 is built from 13 residues. With 2 bases removed from V and 5 bases from J, the gap between germline ends came to 6 bases. The CDR3 coding sequence is TGTGCCAGCAGCTTATTACAGACCGGGGAGCTGTTTTTT. Translating gives CASSLLQTGELFF.

The V call is TRBV5-1, the J call TRBJ2-5; the D is unclear. Germline V lookup: CDR1 SGHRS, CDR2 YFSETQ. V gave up 3 bases and J gave up 2 bases, with 8 bases separating them. The CDR3 runs 13 residues. This CDR3 reads CASSSQEQETQYF. CDR3 in DNA: TGCGCCAGCAGCTCCCAGGAACAAGAGACCCAGTACTTC.